This T cell receptor (beta chain) was documented in a study of cytomegalovirus exposure and HLA in healthy donors. In the PCR, 60 Vbeta and 13 Jbeta primers were used. Sequenced by immunoSEQ multiplex PCR; TCRdb stores in-frame clones only, minus some. The data hold 110,000 or so clones, with around 81% observed a single time. The study, taken as a whole, reports: Overall, approximately 150 TCR beta chains were annotated as cytomegalovirus-associated. The productive fraction for most TCR beta V segments was about 87% or about 30% in an earlier analysis. An Asian-associated ancestry cluster reportedly showed fewer N-insertions than the roughly 670-donor mean in a later analysis. The authors reported that TCR beta sequences could predict HLA-A and HLA-B alleles. These predictions were accurate for most subjects in the first cohort.

Turning to this clone: Its specificity is not known.

The germline V gene encodes CDR1 MDHEN and CDR2 SYDVKM. After removal of 10 bases from V and 6 bases from J, the junction contained 15 bases not matched to a gene. The CDR3 is 15 residues long. Material: PBMCs. This chain joins TRBV28 and TRBJ2-1; TRBD2 matches at 7 bases. This TCR derives from a woman aged 40 to 50 in good health and CMV-seronegative. In DNA form, the CDR3 reads TGTGCCACCCTAAGTGGACTAGTCGAGGGCAATGAGCAGTTCTTC. The encoded protein is CATLSGLVEGNEQFF.